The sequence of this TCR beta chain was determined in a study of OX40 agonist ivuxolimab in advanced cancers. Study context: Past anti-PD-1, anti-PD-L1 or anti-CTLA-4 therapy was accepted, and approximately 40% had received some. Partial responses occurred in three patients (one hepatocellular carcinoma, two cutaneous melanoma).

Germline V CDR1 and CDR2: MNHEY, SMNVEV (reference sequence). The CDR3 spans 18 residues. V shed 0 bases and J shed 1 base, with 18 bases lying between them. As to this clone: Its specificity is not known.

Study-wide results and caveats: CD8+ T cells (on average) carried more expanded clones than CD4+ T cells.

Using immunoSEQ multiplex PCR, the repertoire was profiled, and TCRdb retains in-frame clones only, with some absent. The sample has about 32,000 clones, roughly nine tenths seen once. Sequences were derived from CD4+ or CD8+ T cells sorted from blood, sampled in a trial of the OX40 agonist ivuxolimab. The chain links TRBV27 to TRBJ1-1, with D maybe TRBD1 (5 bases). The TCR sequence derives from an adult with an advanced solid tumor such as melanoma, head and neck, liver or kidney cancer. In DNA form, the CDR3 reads TGTGCCAGCAGTTTATCACCTGGTCGTGGGGCAGAGAACACTGAAGCTTTCTTT. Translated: CASSLSPGRGAENTEAFF.